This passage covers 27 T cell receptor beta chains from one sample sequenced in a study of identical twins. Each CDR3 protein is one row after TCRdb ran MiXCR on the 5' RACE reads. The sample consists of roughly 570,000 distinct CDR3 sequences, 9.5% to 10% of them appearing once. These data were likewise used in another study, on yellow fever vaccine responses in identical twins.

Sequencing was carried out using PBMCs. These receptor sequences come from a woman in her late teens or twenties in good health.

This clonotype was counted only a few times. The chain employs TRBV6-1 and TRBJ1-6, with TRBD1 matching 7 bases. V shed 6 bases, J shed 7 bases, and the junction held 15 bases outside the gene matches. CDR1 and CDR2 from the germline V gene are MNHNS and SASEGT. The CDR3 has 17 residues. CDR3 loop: CASRKAAHGQENSPLHF. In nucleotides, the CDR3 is TGTGCCAGCAGAAAGGCCGCGCATGGACAGGAGAATTCACCCCTCCACTTT.

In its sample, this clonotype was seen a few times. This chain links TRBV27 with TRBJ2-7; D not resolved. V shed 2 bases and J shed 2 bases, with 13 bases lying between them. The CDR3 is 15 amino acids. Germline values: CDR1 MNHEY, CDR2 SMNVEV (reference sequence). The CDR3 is CASSLLSVGTYEQYF. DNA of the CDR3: TGTGCCAGCAGTTTACTCTCGGTGGGGACCTACGAGCAGTACTTC.

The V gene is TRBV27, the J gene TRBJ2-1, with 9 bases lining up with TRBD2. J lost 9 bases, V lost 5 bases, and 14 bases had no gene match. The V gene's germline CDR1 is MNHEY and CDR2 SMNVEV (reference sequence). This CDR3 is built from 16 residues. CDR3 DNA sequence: TGTGCCAGCAGTGATTATTCCCTAGCGGGGAAATCTGAGCAGTTCTTC. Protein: CASSDYSLAGKSEQFF.

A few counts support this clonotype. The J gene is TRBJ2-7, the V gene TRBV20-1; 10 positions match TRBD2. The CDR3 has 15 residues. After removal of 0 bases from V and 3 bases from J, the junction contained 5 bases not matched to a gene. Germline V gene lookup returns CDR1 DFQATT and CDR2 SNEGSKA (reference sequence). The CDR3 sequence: CSAREVLAGDYEQYF. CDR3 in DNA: TGCAGTGCTAGAGAAGTCCTAGCGGGGGACTACGAGCAGTACTTC.

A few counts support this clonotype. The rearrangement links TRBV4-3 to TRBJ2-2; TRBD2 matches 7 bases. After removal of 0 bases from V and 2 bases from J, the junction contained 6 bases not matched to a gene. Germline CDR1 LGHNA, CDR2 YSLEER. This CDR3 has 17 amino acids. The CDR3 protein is CASSQEGLAVNTGELFF. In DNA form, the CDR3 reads TGCGCCAGCAGCCAAGAGGGGCTAGCGGTAAACACCGGGGAGCTGTTTTTT.

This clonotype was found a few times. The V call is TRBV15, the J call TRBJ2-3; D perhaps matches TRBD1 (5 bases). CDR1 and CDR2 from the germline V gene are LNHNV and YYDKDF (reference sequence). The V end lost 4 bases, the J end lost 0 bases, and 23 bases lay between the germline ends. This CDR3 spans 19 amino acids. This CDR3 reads CATSIGRVKGITSTDTQYF. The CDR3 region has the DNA TGTGCCACCAGCATAGGACGCGTAAAGGGGATCACTAGCACAGATACGCAGTATTTT.

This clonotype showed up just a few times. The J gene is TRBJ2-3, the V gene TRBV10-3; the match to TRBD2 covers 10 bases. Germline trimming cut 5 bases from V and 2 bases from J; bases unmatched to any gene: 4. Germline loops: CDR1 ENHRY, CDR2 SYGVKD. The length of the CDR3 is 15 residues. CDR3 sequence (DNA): TGTGCCATCAGTTTAGCGGGGGGTACCACAGATACGCAGTATTTT. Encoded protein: CAISLAGGTTDTQYF.

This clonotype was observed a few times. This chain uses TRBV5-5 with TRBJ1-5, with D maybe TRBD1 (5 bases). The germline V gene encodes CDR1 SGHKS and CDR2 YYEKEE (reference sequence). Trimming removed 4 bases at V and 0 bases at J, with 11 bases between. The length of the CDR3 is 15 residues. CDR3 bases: TGTGCCAGCAGCCGGGACGTCTATAGCAATCAGCCCCAGCATTTT. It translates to CASSRDVYSNQPQHF.

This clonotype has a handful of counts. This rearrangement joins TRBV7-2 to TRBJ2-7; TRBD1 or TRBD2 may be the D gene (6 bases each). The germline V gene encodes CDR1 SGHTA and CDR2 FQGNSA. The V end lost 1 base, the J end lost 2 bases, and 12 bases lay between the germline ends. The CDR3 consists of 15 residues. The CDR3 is CASSLVADSTYEQYF. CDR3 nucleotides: TGTGCCAGCAGCTTAGTAGCGGACAGTACCTACGAGCAGTACTTC.

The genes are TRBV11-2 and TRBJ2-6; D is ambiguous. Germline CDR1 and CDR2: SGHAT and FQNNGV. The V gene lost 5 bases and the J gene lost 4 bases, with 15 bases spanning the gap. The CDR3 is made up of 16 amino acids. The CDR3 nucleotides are TGTGCCAGCAGCCGAGGACGTTTATCAGGGGCCAACGTCCTGACTTTC. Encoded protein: CASSRGRLSGANVLTF.

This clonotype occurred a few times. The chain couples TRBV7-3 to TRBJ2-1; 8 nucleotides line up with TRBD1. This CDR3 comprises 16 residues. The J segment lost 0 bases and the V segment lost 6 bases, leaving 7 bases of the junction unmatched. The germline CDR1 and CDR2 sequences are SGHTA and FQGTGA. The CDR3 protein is CASRQTGVGSYNEQFF. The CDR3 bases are TGTGCCAGCAGACAGACAGGGGTTGGCTCCTACAATGAGCAGTTCTTC.

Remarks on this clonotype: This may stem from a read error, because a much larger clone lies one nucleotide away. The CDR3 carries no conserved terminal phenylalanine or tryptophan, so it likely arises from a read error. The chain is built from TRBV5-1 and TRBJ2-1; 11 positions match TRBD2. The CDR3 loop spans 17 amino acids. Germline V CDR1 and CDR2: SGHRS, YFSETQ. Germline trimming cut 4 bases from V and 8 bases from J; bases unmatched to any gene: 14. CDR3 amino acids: CASSDDRRLAGIYEQFS. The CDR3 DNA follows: TGCGCCAGCAGCGATGACCGAAGACTAGCGGGAATCTATGAGCAGTTCTCC.

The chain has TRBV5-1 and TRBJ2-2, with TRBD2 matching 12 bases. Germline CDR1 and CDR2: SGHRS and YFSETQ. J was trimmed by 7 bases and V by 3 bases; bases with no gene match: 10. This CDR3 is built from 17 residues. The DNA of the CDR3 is TGCGCCAGCAGCTCCGGACTAGCGGGGCCTGCGGGCGGGGAGCTGTTTTTT. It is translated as CASSSGLAGPAGGELFF. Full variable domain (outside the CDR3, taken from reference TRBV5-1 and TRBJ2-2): KAGVTQTPRYLIKTRGQQVTLSCSPISGHRSVSWYQQTPGQGLQFLFEYFSETQRNKGNFPGRFSGRQFSNSRSEMNVSTLELGDSALYLCASSSGLAGPAGGELFFGEGSRLTVL.

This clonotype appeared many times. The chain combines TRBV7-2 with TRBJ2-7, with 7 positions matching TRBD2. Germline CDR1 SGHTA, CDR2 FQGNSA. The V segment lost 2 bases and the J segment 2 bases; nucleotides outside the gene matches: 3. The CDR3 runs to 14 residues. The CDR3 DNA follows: TGTGCCAGCAGCTTATCCGGACTAGCCTACGAGCAGTACTTC. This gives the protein CASSLSGLAYEQYF.

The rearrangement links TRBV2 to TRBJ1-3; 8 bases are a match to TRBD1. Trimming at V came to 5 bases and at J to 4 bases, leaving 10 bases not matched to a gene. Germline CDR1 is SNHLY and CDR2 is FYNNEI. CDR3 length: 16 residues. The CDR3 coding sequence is TGTGCCAGCAGTTACCCCCGGACAGGGACAGGAAACACCATATATTTT. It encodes CASSYPRTGTGNTIYF.

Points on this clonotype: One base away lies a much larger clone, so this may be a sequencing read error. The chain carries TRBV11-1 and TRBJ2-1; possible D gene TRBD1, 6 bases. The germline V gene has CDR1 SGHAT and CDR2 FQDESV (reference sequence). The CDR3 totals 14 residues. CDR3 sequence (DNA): TGTGTCAGCAGCCTGAACCGGGACATCAATGAGCAGTTCTTC. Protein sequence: CVSSLNRDINEQFF.

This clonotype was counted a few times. The CDR3 sequence is CASTELAGGNEQFF. Written as DNA, the CDR3 is TGCGCCAGCACCGAACTAGCGGGAGGGAATGAGCAGTTCTTC. The chain carries TRBV5-1 and TRBJ2-1; 13 bases agree with TRBD2. This CDR3 contains 14 residues. CDR1 is SGHRS, CDR2 YFSETQ, per germline. V was clipped by 6 bases and J by 7 bases; unmatched bases: 4.

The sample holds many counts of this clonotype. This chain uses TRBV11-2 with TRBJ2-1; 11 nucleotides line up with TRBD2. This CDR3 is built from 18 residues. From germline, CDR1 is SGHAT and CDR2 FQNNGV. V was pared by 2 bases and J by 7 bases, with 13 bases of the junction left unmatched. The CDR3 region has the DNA TGTGCCAGCAGCTTATGGGTGGGGGCTAGCGGGAGGATTAATGAGCAGTTCTTC. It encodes CASSLWVGASGRINEQFF. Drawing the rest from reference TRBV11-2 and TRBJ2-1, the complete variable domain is EAGVAQSPRYKIIEKRQSVAFWCNPISGHATLYWYQQILGQGPKLLIQFQNNGVVDDSQLPKDRFSAERLKGVDSTLKIQPAKLEDSAVYLCASSLWVGASGRINEQFFGPGTRLTVL.

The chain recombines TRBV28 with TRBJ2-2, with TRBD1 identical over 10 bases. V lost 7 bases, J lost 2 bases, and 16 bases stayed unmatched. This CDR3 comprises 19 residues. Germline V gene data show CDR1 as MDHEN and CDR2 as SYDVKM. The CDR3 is CASTEQTSRDRGNTGELFF. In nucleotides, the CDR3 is TGTGCCAGCACCGAACAAACCTCCCGGGACAGGGGAAACACCGGGGAGCTGTTTTTT. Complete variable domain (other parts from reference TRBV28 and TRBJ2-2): DVKVTQSSRYLVKRTGEKVFLECVQDMDHENMFWYRQDPGLGLRLIYFSYDVKMKEKGDIPEGYSVSREKKERFSLILESASTNQTSMYLCASTEQTSRDRGNTGELFFGEGSRLTVL.

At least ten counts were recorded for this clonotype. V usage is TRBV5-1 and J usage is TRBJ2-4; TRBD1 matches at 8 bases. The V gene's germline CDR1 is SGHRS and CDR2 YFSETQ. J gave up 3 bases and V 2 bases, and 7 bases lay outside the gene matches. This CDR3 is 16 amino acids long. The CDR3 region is CASSLPTGEVKNIQYF. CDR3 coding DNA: TGCGCCAGCAGCTTACCGACAGGGGAGGTCAAAAACATTCAGTACTTC. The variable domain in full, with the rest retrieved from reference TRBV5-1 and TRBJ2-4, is KAGVTQTPRYLIKTRGQQVTLSCSPISGHRSVSWYQQTPGQGLQFLFEYFSETQRNKGNFPGRFSGRQFSNSRSEMNVSTLELGDSALYLCASSLPTGEVKNIQYFGAGTRLSVL.

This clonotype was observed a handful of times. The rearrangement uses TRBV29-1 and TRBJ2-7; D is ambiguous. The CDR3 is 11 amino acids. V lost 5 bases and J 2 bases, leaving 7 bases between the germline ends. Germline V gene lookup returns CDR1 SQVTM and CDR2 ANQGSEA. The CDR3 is CSVFLAYEQYF. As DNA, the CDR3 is TGCAGCGTTTTTTTGGCCTACGAGCAGTACTTC.

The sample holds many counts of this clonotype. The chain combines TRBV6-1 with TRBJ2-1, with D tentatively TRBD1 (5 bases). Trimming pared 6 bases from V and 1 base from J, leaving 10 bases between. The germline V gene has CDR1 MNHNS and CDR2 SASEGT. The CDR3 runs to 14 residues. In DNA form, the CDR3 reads TGTGCCAGCAGGGCCTCAGGGTCCTACAATGAGCAGTTCTTC. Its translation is CASRASGSYNEQFF.

Here the CDR3 reads CASSQGAGPFQETQYF. CDR3 nucleotide sequence: TGCGCCAGCAGCCAGGGGGCAGGTCCATTCCAAGAGACCCAGTACTTC. The chain has TRBV5-1 and TRBJ2-5; 8 nucleotides agree with TRBD1. The CDR3 covers 16 residues. CDR1 is SGHRS and CDR2 is YFSETQ in the germline V gene. V trimming: 4 bases; J trimming: 1 base; junction bases outside the gene matches: 9.

The CDR3 DNA sequence: TGCAGCGTTGGATTAGGGACTAGCGGGGATCAAGAGACCCAGTACTTC. It translates to CSVGLGTSGDQETQYF. The chain couples TRBV29-1 to TRBJ2-5; 13 bases are shared with TRBD2. The CDR3 runs 16 residues. The germline CDR1 and CDR2 sequences are SQVTM and ANQGSEA. V lost 4 bases, J lost 2 bases, and 7 bases stayed unmatched.

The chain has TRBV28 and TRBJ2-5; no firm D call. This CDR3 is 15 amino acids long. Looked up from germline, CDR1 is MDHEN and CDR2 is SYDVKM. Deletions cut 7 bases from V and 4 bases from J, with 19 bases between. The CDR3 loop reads CASTAVDHWAETQYF. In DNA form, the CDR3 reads TGTGCCAGCACCGCGGTGGACCACTGGGCAGAGACCCAGTACTTC.

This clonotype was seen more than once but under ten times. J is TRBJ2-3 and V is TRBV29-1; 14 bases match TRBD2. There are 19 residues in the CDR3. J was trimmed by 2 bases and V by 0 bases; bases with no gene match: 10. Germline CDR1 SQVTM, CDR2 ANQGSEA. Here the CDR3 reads CSVEDLTSGRALTTDTQYF. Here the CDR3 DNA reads TGCAGCGTTGAAGATCTGACTAGCGGGAGGGCCCTTACCACAGATACGCAGTATTTT.

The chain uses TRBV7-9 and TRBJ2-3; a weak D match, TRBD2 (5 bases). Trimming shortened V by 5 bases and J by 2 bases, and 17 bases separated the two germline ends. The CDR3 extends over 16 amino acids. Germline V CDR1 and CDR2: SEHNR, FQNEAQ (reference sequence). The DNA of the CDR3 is TGTGCCAGCAGCGTTACGAGCGGCCTTCACACAGATACGCAGTATTTT. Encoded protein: CASSVTSGLHTDTQYF.